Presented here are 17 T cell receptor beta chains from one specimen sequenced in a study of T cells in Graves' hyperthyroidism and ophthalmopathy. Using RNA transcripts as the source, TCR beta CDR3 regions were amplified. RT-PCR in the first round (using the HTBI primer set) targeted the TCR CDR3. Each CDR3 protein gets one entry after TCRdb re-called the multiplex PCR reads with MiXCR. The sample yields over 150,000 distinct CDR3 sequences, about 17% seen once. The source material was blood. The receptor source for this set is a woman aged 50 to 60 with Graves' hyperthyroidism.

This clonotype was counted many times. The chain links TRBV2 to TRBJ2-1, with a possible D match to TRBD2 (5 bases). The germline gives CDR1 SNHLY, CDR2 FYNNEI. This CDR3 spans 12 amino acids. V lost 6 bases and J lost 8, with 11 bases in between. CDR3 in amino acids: CASRGLRDEQFF. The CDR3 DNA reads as TGTGCCAGCAGAGGGTTGAGGGATGAGCAGTTCTTC. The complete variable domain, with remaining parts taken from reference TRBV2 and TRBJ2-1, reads EPEVTQTPSHQVTQMGQEVILRCVPISNHLYFYWYRQILGQKVEFLVSFYNNEISEKSEIFDDQFSVERPDGSNFTLKIRSTKLEDSAMYFCASRGLRDEQFFGPGTRLTVL.

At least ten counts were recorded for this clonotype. CDR3 protein: CASSQEMVSEQYF. CDR3 sequence (DNA): TGTGCCAGCAGCCAAGAAATGGTCTCCGAGCAGTACTTC. The chain is built from TRBV3-1 and TRBJ2-7; D is ambiguous. V was clipped by 0 bases and J by 6 bases, with 9 bases between them. Germline V gene lookup returns CDR1 LGHDT and CDR2 YNNKEL (reference sequence). The CDR3 is 13 residues long.

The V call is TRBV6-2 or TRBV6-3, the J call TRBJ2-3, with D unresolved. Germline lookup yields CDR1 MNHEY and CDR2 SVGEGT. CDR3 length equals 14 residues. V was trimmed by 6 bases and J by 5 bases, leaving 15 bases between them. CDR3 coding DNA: TGTGCCAGCAGCTCCTCCAAGTTGGTAGATACGCAGTATTTT. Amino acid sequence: CASSSSKLVDTQYF.

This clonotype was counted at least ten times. The CDR3 here is CSALLGLKTQYF. DNA of the CDR3: TGCAGTGCCTTGCTGGGTTTGAAGACCCAGTACTTC. The chain recombines TRBV20-1 with TRBJ2-5; D gene ambiguous. V was cut by 6 bases and J by 6 bases, with 14 bases left in between. CDR3 length: 12 residues. Germline V gene data show CDR1 as DFQATT and CDR2 as SNEGSKA (reference sequence).

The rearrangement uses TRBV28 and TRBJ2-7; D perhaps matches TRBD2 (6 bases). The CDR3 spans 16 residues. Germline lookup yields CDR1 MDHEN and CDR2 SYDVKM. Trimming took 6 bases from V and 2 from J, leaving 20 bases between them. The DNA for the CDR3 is TGTGCCAGCAGCCAAGCCAGCGGGCGCAATACCTACGAGCAGTACTTC. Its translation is CASSQASGRNTYEQYF.

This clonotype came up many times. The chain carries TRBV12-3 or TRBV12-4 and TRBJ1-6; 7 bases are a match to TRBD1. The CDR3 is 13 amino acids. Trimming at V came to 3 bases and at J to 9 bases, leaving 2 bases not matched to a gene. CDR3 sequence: CASSFQGGSPLHF. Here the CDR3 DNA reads TGTGCCAGCAGTTTTCAGGGGGGTTCACCCCTCCACTTT.

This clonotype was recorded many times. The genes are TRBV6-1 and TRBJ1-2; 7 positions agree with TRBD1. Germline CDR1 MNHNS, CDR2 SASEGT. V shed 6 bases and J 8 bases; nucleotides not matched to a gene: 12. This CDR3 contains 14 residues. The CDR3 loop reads CASRAPGQFLGYTF. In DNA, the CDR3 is TGTGCCAGCAGGGCCCCGGGACAGTTTTTAGGCTACACCTTC.

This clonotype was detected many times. The DNA for the CDR3 is TGTGCCAGCAGTAAGCTTTCGGGGGAGAGCATTCAGTACTTC. This sequence encodes CASSKLSGESIQYF. The chain couples TRBV6-1 to TRBJ2-4; a possible D gene is TRBD2 (6 bases). V was cut by 5 bases and J by 9 bases, with 17 bases left in between. CDR1 is MNHNS and CDR2 is SASEGT in the germline V gene. This CDR3 comprises 14 residues.

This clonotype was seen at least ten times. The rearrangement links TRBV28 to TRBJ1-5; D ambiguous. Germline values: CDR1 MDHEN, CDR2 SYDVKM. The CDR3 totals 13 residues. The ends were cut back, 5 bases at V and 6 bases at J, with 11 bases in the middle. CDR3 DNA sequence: TGTGCCAGCAGTCTCTATGGCGGTCAGCCCCAGCATTTT. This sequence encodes CASSLYGGQPQHF.

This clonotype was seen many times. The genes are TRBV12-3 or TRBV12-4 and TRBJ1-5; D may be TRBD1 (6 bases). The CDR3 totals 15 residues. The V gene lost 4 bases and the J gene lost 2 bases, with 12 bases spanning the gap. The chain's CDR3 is CASSSSGERNQPQHF. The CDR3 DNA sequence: TGTGCCAGCAGTTCATCAGGGGAACGCAATCAGCCCCAGCATTTT.

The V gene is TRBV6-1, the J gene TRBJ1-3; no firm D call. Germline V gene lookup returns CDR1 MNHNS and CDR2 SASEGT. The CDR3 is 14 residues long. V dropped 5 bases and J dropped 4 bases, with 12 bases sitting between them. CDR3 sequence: CASSLTVGGNTIYF. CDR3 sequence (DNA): TGTGCCAGCAGTTTGACGGTAGGAGGAAACACCATATATTTT.

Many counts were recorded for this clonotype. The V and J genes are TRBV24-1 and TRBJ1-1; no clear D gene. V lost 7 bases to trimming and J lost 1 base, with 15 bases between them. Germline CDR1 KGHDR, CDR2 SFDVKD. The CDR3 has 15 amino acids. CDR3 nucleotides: TGTGCCACCAGACCAACCAACGGGCGGAACACTGAAGCTTTCTTT. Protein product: CATRPTNGRNTEAFF.

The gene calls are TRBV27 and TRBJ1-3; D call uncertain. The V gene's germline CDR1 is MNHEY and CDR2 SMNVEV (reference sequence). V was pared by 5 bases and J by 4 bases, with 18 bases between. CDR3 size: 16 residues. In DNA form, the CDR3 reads TGTGCCAGCAGTCCTGGAGCATATTCAGCAGGAAACACCATATATTTT. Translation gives CASSPGAYSAGNTIYF.

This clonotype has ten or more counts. As DNA, the CDR3 is TGTGCCAGCAGTTTAACGGACACTGAAGCTTTCTTT. It translates to CASSLTDTEAFF. This sequence joins TRBV28 and TRBJ1-1, with no clear D. Trimming shortened V by 2 bases and J by 3 bases, and 4 bases separated the two germline ends. Looked up from germline, CDR1 is MDHEN and CDR2 is SYDVKM. The CDR3 is 12 residues long.

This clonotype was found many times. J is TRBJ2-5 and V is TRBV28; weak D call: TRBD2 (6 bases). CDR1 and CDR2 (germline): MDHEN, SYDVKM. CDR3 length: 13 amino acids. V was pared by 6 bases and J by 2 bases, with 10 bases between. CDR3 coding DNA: TGTGCCAGCAGGTTGGCGGGGCAAGAGACCCAGTACTTC. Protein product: CASRLAGQETQYF.

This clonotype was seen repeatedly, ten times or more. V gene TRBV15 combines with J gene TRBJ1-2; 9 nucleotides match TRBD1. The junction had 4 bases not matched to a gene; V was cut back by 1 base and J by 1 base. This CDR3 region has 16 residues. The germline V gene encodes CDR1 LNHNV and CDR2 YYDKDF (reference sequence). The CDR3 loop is CATSRGGTGLNYGYTF. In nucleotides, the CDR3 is TGTGCCACCAGCAGAGGCGGGACAGGGCTTAACTATGGCTACACCTTC.

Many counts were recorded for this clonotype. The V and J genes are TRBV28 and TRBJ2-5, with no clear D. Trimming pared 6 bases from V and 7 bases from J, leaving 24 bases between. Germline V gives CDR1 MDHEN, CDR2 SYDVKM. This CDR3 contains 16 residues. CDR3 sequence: CASRDGTNDVRRTQYF. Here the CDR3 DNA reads TGTGCCAGCAGGGACGGAACAAATGACGTTCGACGGACCCAGTACTTC.